The entry that follows covers one T cell receptor beta chain sequence. Its antigen is unknown. Trimming removed 3 bases at V and 2 bases at J, with 8 bases between. The CDR3 is made up of 13 amino acids. Germline-derived CDR1 and CDR2 are ENHRY and SYGVKD. Profiling relied on immunoSEQ multiplex PCR, and the TCRdb table lists in-frame clones only, not all of them. In the table there are millions of clones, roughly 94% of which are singletons. This record belongs to a study of shared clonotypes between healthy human individuals. The healthy adult donors were HIV-negative and reported no recent acute infections or vaccinations. CD45RA-negative memory and CD45RA+ naive subsets were split from the CD4+ cells. Overall study findings and caveats: Clonotype sharing across several donors was observed for around 4.8% of naive CD4 clonotypes. The sampled material consisted only of blood, and tissue repertoires are likely to differ.

Sequencing was performed on naive CD4+ T cells sorted from blood. Subset in this sample: CD45RA+ positively selected. This sequence was found in a man aged 18 to 29 in good health. The chain combines TRBV10-3 with TRBJ2-7; D remains ambiguous. The CDR3 nucleotides are TGTGCCATCAGTGATAGGGTTCCCTACGAGCAGTACTTC. It codes for CAISDRVPYEQYF.